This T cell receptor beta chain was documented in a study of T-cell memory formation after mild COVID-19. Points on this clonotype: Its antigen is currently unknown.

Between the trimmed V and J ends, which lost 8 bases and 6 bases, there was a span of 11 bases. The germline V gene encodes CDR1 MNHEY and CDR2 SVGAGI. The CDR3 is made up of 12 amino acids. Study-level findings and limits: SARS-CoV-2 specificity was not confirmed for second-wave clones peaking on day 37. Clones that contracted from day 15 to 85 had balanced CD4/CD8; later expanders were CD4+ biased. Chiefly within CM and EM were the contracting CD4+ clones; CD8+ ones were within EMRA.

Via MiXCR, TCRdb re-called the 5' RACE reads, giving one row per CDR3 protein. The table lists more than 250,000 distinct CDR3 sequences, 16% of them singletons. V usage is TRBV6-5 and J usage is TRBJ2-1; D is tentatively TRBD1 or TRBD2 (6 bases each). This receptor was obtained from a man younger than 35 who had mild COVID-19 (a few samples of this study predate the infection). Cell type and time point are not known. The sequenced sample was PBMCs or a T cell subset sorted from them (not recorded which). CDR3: CASWGARNEQFF. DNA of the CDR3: TGTGCCAGCTGGGGGGCGCGCAATGAGCAGTTCTTC.